This T cell receptor (beta chain) emerged from a study of human T cells and chemical hapten exposure. Time point in this sample: pre-sensitization, week 0. As to treatment: therapeutic diphenylcyclopropenone sensitization with weekly scalp DPC. Study-wide results and caveats: The number of TCRs over 1 in 1000 frequency stayed unchanged after DPC.

Via MiXCR, TCRdb re-called the RACE reads, giving one row per CDR3 protein. The table shows approximately 38,000 distinct CDR3 sequences, with over 9.5% occurring only once. Per the germline V gene, CDR1 is LNHDA and CDR2 is SQIVND (reference sequence). The CDR3 contains 15 residues. Trimming pared 7 bases from V and 0 bases from J, leaving 12 bases between. There are a few counts of this clonotype. The antigen remains undetermined. The receptor's source is a man under 40 with alopecia areata. Some clones in this sample may be carry-over from other donors' samples. Material: whole blood, obtained in connection with sensitization to the hapten diphenylcyclopropenone (DPC). The V call is TRBV19, the J call TRBJ2-2; D is unclear. CDR3 nucleotide sequence: TGTGCCAGTACCTCCGGGTCACCGAACACCGGGGAGCTGTTTTTT. Protein sequence: CASTSGSPNTGELFF.